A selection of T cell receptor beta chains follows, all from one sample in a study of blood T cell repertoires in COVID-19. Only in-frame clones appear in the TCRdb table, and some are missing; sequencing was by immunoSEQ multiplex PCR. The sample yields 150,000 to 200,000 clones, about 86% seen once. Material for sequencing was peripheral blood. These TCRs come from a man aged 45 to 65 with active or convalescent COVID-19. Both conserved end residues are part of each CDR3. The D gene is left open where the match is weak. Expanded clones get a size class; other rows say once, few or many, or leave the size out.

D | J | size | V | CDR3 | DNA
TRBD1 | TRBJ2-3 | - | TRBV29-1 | CSVEGQGRSADTQYF | TGCAGCGTTGAGGGACAGGGACGTTCGGCAGATACGCAGTATTTT
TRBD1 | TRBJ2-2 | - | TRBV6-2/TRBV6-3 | CASSPHGQGETGELFF | TGTGCCAGCAGCCCTCACGGACAGGGAGAAACCGGGGAGCTGTTTTTT
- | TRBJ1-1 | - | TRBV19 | CASSIVGSFLPNTEAFF | TGTGCCAGTAGTATAGTGGGCAGTTTTCTTCCGAACACTGAAGCTTTCTTT
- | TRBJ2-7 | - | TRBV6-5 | CAMLSGRGPYEQYF | TGTGCCATGTTGTCGGGCAGGGGCCCCTACGAGCAGTACTTC
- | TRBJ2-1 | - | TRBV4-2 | CASRSDLYEQFF | TGTGCCAGCCGCAGCGATCTTTATGAGCAGTTCTTC
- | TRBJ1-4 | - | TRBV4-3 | CASSHGGSGPGNEKLFF | TGCGCCAGCAGCCATGGGGGGTCCGGGCCCGGAAATGAAAAACTGTTTTTT
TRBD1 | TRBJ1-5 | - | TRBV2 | CASTGDNQPQHF | TGTGCCAGTACAGGGGACAATCAGCCCCAGCATTTT
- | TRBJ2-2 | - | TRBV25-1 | CASSEYFTGELFF | TGTGCCAGCAGTGAATACTTCACCGGGGAGCTGTTTTTT
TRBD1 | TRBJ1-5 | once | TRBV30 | CAWSKGTGDQPQHF | TGTGCCTGGAGTAAGGGAACAGGGGATCAGCCCCAGCATTTT
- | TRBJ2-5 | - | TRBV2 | CASSEVAGVETQYF | TGTGCCAGCAGTGAAGTCGCAGGGGTTGAGACCCAGTACTTC
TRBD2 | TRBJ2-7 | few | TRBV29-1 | CSVAMREGLEQYF | TGCAGCGTTGCAATGCGGGAGGGCCTCGAGCAGTACTTC
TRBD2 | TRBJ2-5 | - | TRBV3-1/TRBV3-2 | CASSHRKRGKETQYF | TGTGCCAGCAGCCATAGGAAGCGGGGAAAAGAGACCCAGTACTTC
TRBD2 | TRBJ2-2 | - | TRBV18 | CASSPPASGSTGELFF | TGTGCCAGCTCACCACCGGCTAGCGGGAGCACCGGGGAGCTGTTTTTT
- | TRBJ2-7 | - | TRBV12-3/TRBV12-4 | CASSLATGYEQYF | TGTGCCAGCAGTTTAGCGACTGGCTACGAGCAGTACTTC
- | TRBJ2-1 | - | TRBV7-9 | CASSLLPNEQFF | TGTGCCAGCAGCCTACTGCCCAATGAGCAGTTCTTC
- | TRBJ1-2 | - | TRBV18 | CASSPPTANYGYTF | TGTGCCAGCTCACCACCGACAGCCAACTATGGCTACACCTTC
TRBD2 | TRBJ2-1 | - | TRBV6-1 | CASSEEREGFYNEQFF | TGTGCCAGCAGTGAAGAACGGGAGGGTTTCTACAATGAGCAGTTCTTC
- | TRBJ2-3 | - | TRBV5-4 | CASRNSLSTDTQYF | TGTGCCAGCAGGAACAGCCTGAGCACAGATACGCAGTATTTT
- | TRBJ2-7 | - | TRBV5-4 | CASSRGLSSYEQYF | TGTGCCAGCAGCCGCGGACTTAGCTCCTACGAGCAGTACTTC
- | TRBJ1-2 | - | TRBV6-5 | CASSTPSGANYGYTF | TGTGCCAGCAGTACCCCCAGCGGGGCAAACTATGGCTACACCTTC
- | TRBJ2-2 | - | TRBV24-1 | CATTLGANTGELFF | TGTGCCACCACCCTGGGAGCGAACACCGGGGAGCTGTTTTTT
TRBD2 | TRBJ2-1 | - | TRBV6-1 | CASSERISGGFYNEQFF | TGTGCCAGCAGTGAACGGATTAGCGGGGGGTTCTACAATGAGCAGTTCTTC
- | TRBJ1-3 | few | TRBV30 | CAWGPRQALGRNTIYF | TGTGCCTGGGGCCCGAGACAGGCCTTGGGTAGAAACACCATATATTTT
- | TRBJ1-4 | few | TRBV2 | CASNFGPRRANEKLFF | TGTGCCAGCAACTTCGGACCTCGGAGGGCTAATGAAAAACTGTTTTTT
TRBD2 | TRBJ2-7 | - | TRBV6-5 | CASTSGETYEQYF | TGTGCCAGTACTAGCGGGGAAACCTACGAGCAGTACTTC
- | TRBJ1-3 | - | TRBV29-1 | CSAAGATSGNTIYF | TGCAGCGCGGCAGGGGCGACCTCTGGAAACACCATATATTTT